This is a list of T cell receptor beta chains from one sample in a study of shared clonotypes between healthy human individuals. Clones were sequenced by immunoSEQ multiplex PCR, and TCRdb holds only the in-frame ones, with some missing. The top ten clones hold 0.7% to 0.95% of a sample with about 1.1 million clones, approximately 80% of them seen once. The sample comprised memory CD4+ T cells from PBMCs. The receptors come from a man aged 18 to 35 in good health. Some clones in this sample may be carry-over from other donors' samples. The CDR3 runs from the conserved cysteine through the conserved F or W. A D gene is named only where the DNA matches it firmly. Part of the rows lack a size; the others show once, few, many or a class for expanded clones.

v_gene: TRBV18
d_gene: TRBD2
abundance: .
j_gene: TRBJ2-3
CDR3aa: CASSPPPGLAGEGGTDTQYF
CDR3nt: TGTGCCAGCTCACCTCCTCCCGGACTAGCGGGAGAGGGAGGCACAGATACGCAGTATTTT

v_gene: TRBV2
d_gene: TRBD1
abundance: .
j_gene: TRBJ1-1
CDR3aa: CASRPTGLGEAFF
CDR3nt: TGTGCCAGCAGGCCGACAGGGCTTGGTGAAGCTTTCTTT

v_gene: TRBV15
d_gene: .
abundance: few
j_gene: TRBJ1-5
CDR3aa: CATRVGGLMGRNQPQHF
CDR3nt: TGTGCCACCAGGGTCGGGGGGCTGATGGGGCGCAATCAGCCCCAGCATTTT

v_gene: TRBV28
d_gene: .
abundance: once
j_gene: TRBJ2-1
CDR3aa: CAASWTETYNEQFF
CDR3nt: TGTGCCGCAAGTTGGACAGAGACCTACAATGAGCAGTTCTTC

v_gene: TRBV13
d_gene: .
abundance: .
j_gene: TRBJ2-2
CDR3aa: CASSLVGVGVLFF
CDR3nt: TGTGCCAGCAGCTTAGTGGGAGTCGGGGTATTGTTTTTT

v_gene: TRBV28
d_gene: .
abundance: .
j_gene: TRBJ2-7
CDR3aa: CASSFFQGSYEQYF
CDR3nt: TGTGCCAGCAGTTTTTTCCAGGGTTCCTACGAGCAGTACTTC

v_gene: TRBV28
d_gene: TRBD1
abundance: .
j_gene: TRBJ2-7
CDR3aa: CASSYPPSGQGRYEQYF
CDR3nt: TGTGCCAGCAGTTACCCACCTTCCGGACAGGGAAGGTACGAGCAGTACTTC

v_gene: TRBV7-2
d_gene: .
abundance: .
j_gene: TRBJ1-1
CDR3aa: CASSPSIRVTEAFF
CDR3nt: TGTGCCAGCAGCCCGAGTATACGGGTCACTGAAGCTTTCTTT

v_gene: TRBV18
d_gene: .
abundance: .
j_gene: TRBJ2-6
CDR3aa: CASSRDGTGANVLTF
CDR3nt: TGTGCCAGCTCACGGGACGGGACTGGGGCCAACGTCCTGACTTTC

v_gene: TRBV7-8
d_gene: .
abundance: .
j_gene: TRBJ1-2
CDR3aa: CASSLARLWTISQANYGYTF
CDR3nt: TGTGCCAGCAGCTTAGCGCGTTTATGGACAATCTCTCAAGCTAACTATGGCTACACCTTC

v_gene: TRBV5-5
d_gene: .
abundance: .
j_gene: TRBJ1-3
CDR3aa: CASSWDVRGNTIYF
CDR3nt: TGTGCCAGCAGTTGGGACGTCCGAGGAAACACCATATATTTT

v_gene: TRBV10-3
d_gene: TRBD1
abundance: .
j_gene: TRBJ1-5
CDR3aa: CAIRQGGNQPQHF
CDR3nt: TGTGCCATCAGACAGGGGGGCAATCAGCCCCAGCATTTT

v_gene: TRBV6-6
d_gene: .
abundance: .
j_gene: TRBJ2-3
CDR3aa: CASTRGARADTQYF
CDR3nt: TGTGCCAGCACGAGAGGGGCTCGTGCAGATACGCAGTATTTT

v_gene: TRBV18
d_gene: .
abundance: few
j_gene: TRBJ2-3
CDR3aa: CASSPGVPGFNTQYF
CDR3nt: TGTGCCAGCTCACCAGGGGTCCCGGGTTTTAATACGCAGTATTTT

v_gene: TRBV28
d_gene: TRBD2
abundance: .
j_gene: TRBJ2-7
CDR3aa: CASGMTSGRSYEQYF
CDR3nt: TGTGCCAGCGGGATGACTAGCGGGAGATCCTACGAGCAGTACTTC

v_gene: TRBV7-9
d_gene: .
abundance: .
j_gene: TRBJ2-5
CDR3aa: CASSPRGSGQETQYF
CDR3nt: TGTGCCAGCAGCCCCCGGGGTAGCGGACAAGAGACCCAGTACTTC

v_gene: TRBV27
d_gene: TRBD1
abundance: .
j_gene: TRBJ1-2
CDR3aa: CASSSDRGYGYTF
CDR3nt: TGTGCCAGCAGTTCCGACAGGGGTTATGGCTACACCTTC

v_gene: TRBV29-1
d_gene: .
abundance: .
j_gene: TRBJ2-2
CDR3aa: CSVEGHPNTGELFF
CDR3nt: TGCAGCGTTGAGGGACACCCGAACACCGGGGAGCTGTTTTTT

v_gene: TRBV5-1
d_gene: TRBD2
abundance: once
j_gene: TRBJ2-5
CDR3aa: CASSSSPTSGRETQYF
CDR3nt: TGCGCCAGCAGCTCCTCCCCGACTAGCGGGAGAGAGACCCAGTACTTC

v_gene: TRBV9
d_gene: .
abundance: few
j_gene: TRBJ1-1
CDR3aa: CASSVEGTNTEAFF
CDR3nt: TGTGCCAGCAGCGTAGAGGGAACGAACACTGAAGCTTTCTTT

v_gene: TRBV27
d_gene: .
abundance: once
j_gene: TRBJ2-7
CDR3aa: CASSFGRAYEQYF
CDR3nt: TGTGCCAGCAGTTTTGGCAGAGCCTACGAGCAGTACTTC

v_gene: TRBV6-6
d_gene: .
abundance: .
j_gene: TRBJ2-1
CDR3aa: CASSFIRTTGSPFF
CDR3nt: TGTGCCAGCAGTTTTATTCGGACTACCGGTTCGCCGTTCTTC

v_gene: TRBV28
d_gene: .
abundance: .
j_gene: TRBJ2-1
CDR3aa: CASSSSPASNEQFF
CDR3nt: TGTGCCAGCAGTTCATCTCCCGCCTCTAATGAGCAGTTCTTC

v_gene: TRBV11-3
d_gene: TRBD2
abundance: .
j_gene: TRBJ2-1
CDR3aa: CASSSSGTSGPNEQFF
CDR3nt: TGTGCCAGCAGCTCGTCCGGGACTAGCGGTCCCAATGAGCAGTTCTTC

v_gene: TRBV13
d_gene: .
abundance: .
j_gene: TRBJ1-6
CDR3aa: CASSSTGQGSPLHF
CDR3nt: TGTGCCAGCAGCTCAACAGGGCAGGGTTCACCCCTCCACTTT

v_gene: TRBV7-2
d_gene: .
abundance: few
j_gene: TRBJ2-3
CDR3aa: CASSRQVTDTQYF
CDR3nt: TGTGCCAGCAGCCGACAGGTTACAGATACGCAGTATTTT

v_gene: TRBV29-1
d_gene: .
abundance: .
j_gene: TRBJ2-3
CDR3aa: CSIRDARNTDTQYF
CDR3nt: TGCAGCATCCGGGACGCAAGAAACACAGATACGCAGTATTTT

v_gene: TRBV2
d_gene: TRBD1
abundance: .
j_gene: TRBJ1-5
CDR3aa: CASTSTGGNQPQHF
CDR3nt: TGTGCCAGCACCTCGACAGGGGGCAATCAGCCCCAGCATTTT

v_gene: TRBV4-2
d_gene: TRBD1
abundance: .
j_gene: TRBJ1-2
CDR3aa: CASSHRIGQGDYGYTF
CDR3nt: TGTGCCAGCAGCCACCGAATCGGACAGGGGGACTATGGCTACACCTTC